This T cell receptor (beta chain) was profiled in a study of control samples from healthy donors and cancer patients. CDR1 is MNHEY and CDR2 is SMNVEV in the germline V gene (reference sequence). The length of the CDR3 is 14 residues. With 5 bases clipped from V and 5 bases from J, the junction kept 7 bases outside the gene matches. Sequencing was performed with immunoSEQ multiplex PCR; in TCRdb, only in-frame clones are kept and a portion is missing. The repertoire holds about 80,000 clones, with over 85% as singletons. The V gene is TRBV27, the J gene TRBJ2-5; 8 positions match TRBD2. Material: blood. This sequence was found in a man in his forties or fifties in good health. The CDR3 DNA is TGTGCCAGCAGTGACCATAGCGGGGCTGAGACCCAGTACTTC. Translated: CASSDHSGAETQYF.